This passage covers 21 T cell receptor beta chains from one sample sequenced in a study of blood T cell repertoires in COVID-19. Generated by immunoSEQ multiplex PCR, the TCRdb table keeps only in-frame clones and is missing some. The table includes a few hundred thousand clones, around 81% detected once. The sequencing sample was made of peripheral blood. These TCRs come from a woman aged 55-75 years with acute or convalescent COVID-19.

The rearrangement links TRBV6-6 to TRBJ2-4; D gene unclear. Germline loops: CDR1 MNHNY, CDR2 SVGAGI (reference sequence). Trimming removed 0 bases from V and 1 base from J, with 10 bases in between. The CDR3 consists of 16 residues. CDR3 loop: CASSYSSLRAKNIQYF. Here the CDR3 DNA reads TGTGCCAGCAGTTACTCTAGCCTAAGGGCCAAAAACATTCAGTACTTC.

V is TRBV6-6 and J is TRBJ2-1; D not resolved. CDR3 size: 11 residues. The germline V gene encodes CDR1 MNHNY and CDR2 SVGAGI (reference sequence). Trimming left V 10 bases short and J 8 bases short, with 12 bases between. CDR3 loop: CATENFHEQFF. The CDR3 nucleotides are TGTGCCACCGAGAACTTCCATGAGCAGTTCTTC.

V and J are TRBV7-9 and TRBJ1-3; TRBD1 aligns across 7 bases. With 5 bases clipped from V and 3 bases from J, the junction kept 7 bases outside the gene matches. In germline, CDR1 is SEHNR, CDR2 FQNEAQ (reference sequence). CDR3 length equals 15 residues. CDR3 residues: CASSARQGGGNTIYF. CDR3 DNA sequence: TGTGCCAGCAGCGCGAGACAGGGTGGTGGAAACACCATATATTTT.

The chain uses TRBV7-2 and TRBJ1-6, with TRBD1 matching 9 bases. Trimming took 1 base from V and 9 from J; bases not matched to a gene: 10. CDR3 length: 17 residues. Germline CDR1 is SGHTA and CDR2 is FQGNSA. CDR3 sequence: CASSLGLSGQGSSPLHF. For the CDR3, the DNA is TGTGCCAGCAGCTTAGGCTTGTCGGGACAGGGAAGTTCACCCCTCCACTTT.

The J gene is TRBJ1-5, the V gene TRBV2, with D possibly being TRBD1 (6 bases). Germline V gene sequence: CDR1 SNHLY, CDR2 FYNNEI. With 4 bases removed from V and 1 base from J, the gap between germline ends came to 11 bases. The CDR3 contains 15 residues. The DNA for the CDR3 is TGTGCCAGCAGTGTCCTGGGGGCGAGCAATCAGCCCCAGCATTTT. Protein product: CASSVLGASNQPQHF.

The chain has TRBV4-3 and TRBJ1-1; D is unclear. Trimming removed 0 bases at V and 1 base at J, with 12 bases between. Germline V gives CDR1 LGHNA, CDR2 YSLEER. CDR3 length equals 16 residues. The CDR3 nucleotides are TGCGCCAGCAGCCAAGATGTGGCGGTGGAGAACACTGAAGCTTTCTTT. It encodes CASSQDVAVENTEAFF.

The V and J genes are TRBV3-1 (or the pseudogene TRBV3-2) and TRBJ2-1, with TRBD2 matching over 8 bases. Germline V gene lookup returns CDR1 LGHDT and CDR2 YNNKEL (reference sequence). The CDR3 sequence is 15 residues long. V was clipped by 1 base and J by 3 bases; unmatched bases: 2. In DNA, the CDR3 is TGTGCCAGCAGCCAAGTCGGGGGGGACTACAATGAGCAGTTCTTC. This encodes CASSQVGGDYNEQFF.

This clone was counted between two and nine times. The CDR3 sequence: CASSQVLGGSNQPQHF. CDR3 DNA: TGTGCCAGCAGCCAAGTTTTAGGAGGTAGCAATCAGCCCCAGCATTTT. The V call is TRBV4-2, the J call TRBJ1-5; D call uncertain. V lost 1 base to trimming and J lost 0 bases, with 10 bases between them. Germline V gene data show CDR1 as LGHNA and CDR2 as YNFKEQ. CDR3 length equals 16 residues.

This CDR3 is CASSVGDRRYITGELFF. CDR3 bases: TGTGCCAGCAGCGTTGGGGACAGACGATACATCACCGGGGAGCTGTTTTTT. The genes are TRBV7-9 and TRBJ2-2; 7 bases are shared with TRBD1. The CDR3 totals 17 residues. Germline V gene data show CDR1 as SEHNR and CDR2 as FQNEAQ (reference sequence). After removal of 5 bases from V and 4 bases from J, the junction contained 13 bases not matched to a gene. Looking up the rest from reference TRBV7-9 and TRBJ2-2 gives the full variable domain: DTGVSQNPRHKITKRGQNVTFRCDPISEHNRLYWYRQTLGQGPEFLTYFQNEAQLEKSRLLSDRFSAERPKGSFSTLEIQRTEQGDSAMYLCASSVGDRRYITGELFFGEGSRLTVL.

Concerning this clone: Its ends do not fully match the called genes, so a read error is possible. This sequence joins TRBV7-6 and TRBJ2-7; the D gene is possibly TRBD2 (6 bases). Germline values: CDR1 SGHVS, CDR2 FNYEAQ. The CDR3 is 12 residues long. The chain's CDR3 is CASSLAPDEQYF. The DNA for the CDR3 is TGTGCCAGCAGCCTAGCGCCGGACGAGCAGTACTTC.

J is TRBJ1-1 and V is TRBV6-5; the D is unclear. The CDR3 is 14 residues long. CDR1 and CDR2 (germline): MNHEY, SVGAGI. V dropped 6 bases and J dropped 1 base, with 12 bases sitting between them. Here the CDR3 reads CASSHGMRNTEAFF. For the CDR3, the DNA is TGTGCCAGCAGCCACGGGATGAGGAACACTGAAGCTTTCTTT.

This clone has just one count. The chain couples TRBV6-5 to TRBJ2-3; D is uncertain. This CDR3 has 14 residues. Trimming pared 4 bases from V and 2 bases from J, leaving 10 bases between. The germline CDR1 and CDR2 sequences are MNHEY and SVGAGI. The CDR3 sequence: CASSSVSFTDTQYF. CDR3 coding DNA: TGTGCCAGCAGTTCTGTTTCGTTCACAGATACGCAGTATTTT.

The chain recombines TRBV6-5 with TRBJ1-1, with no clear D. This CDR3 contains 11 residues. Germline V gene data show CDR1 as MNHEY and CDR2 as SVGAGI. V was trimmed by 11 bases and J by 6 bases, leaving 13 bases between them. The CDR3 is CACRENPEAFF. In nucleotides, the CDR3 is TGTGCCTGCCGGGAAAACCCTGAAGCTTTCTTT.

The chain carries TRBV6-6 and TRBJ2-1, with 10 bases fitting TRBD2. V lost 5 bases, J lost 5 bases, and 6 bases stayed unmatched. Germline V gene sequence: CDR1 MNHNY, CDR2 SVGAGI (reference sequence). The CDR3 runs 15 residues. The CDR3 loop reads CASSKRTSGNNEQFF. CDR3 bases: TGTGCCAGCAGTAAACGGACTAGCGGAAACAATGAGCAGTTCTTC.

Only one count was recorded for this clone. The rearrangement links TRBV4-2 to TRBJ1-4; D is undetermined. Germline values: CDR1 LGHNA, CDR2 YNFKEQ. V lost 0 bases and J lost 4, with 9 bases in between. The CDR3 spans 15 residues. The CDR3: CASSQDLADNEKLFF. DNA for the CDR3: TGTGCCAGCAGCCAAGATCTGGCAGATAATGAAAAACTGTTTTTT.

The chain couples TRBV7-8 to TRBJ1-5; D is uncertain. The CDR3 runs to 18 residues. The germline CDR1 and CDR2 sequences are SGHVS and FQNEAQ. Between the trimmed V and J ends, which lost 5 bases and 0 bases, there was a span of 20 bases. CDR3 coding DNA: TGTGCCAGCAGCCTTTCATCCGCTGTTTCCTATAGCAATCAGCCCCAGCATTTT. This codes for CASSLSSAVSYSNQPQHF.

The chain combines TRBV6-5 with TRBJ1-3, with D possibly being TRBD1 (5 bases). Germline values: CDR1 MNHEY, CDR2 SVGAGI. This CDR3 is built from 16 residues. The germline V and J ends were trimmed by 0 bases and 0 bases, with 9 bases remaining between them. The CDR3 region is CASSYSPGNSGNTIYF. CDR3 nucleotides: TGTGCCAGCAGTTACTCGCCAGGGAACTCTGGAAACACCATATATTTT.

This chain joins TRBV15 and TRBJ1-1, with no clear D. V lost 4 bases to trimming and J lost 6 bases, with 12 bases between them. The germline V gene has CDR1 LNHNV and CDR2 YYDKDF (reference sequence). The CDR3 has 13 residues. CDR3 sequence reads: CATSTSEFPEAFF. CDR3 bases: TGTGCCACCAGCACCTCTGAGTTCCCTGAAGCTTTCTTT.

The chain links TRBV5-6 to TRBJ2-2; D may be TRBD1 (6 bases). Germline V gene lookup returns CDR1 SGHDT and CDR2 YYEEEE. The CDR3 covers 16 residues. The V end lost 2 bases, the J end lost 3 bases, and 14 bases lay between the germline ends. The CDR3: CASSLTGTSYTGELFF. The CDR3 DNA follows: TGTGCCAGCAGCTTAACCGGGACAAGCTACACCGGGGAGCTGTTTTTT.

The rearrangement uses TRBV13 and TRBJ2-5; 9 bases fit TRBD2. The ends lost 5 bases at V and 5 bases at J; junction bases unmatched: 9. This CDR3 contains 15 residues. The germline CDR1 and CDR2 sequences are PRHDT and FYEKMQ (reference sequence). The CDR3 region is CASSGYSGGVETQYF. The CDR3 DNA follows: TGTGCCAGCAGCGGATATAGCGGGGGCGTGGAGACCCAGTACTTC.

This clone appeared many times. The CDR3 here is CASRPGQVTDTQYF. DNA for the CDR3: TGTGCCAGCAGGCCTGGACAGGTCACAGATACGCAGTATTTT. The V gene is TRBV2, the J gene TRBJ2-3; TRBD1 aligns across 7 bases. With 6 bases clipped from V and 2 bases from J, the junction kept 5 bases outside the gene matches. Per the germline V gene, CDR1 is SNHLY and CDR2 is FYNNEI. This CDR3 is built from 14 residues.